One and the same sample provided the 14 T cell receptor beta chains below, sequenced in a study of vaccination effects on CD4 cells after COVID-19. With the ViraFEST assay, the study expanded antigen-specific CD4+ T cells using viral peptide pools, then sequenced them. CD4+ T cells were isolated after about nine days of culture. For these receptors, no antigen is known. TCRdb keeps only in-frame clones here, not all; method: immunoSEQ multiplex PCR. Altogether tens of thousands of clones are present, approximately 81% being singletons, with the ten largest covering under 2%. This material consisted of CD4+ T cells from PBMCs cultured with HCoV-229E spike peptides, taken before COVID-19 vaccination. All receptors come from a human donor who received a COVID-19 vaccine.

The rearrangement uses TRBV6-5 and TRBJ1-2, with TRBD1 matching over 7 bases. The CDR3 runs to 15 residues. CDR1 and CDR2 (germline): MNHEY, SVGAGI. The V segment lost 6 bases and the J segment 8 bases; nucleotides outside the gene matches: 15. CDR3 in amino acids: CASRTTQDRFWGYTF. Here the CDR3 DNA reads TGTGCCAGCAGGACAACTCAGGACAGGTTTTGGGGCTACACCTTC.

V gene TRBV11-2 combines with J gene TRBJ1-2; a weak D match, TRBD1 (5 bases). Trimming shortened V by 1 base and J by 8 bases, and 14 bases separated the two germline ends. In germline, CDR1 is SGHAT, CDR2 FQNNGV. This CDR3 has 14 amino acids. DNA for the CDR3: TGTGCCAGCAGCTTAGGACGTCAAACAGGAGGCTACACCTTC. Translating gives CASSLGRQTGGYTF. The full variable domain, with the rest looked up from reference TRBV11-2 and TRBJ1-2, is EAGVAQSPRYKIIEKRQSVAFWCNPISGHATLYWYQQILGQGPKLLIQFQNNGVVDDSQLPKDRFSAERLKGVDSTLKIQPAKLEDSAVYLCASSLGRQTGGYTFGSGTRLTVV.

The CDR3 DNA sequence: TGTGCCAGCAGCCATCAACAGGTGGTCGGCTATGGCTACACCTTC. It specifies CASSHQQVVGYGYTF. The chain joins TRBV3-1 (or the pseudogene TRBV3-2) to TRBJ1-2, with D perhaps matching TRBD1 (5 bases). Between the trimmed V and J ends, which lost 3 bases and 4 bases, there was a span of 15 bases. CDR3 length: 15 amino acids. Germline lookup yields CDR1 LGHDT and CDR2 YNNKEL (reference sequence).

The gene calls are TRBV19 and TRBJ1-2; possible D gene TRBD1, 5 bases. Germline CDR1 and CDR2: LNHDA and SQIVND (reference sequence). V was cut by 2 bases and J by 3 bases, with 13 bases left in between. The CDR3 contains 15 residues. In DNA form, the CDR3 reads TGTGCCAGTAGTATACATGGGGACCAGTACTATGGCTACACCTTC. Residues: CASSIHGDQYYGYTF.

This sequence joins TRBV6-5 and TRBJ2-5; D is tentatively TRBD1 or TRBD2 (5 bases each). This CDR3 contains 15 residues. V was shortened by 0 bases and J by 5 bases, with 13 bases between the two germline ends. Germline values: CDR1 MNHEY, CDR2 SVGAGI. For the CDR3, the DNA is TGTGCCAGCAGTTACTCGGCAGGGCCGGGGGAGACCCAGTACTTC. This sequence encodes CASSYSAGPGETQYF.

V usage is TRBV7-2 and J usage is TRBJ1-4; maybe TRBD1 (5 bases). Per the germline V gene, CDR1 is SGHTA and CDR2 is FQGNSA. The length of the CDR3 is 15 residues. V gave up 4 bases and J gave up 5 bases, with 14 bases separating them. The CDR3 sequence is CASSSAWDPNEKLFF. DNA for the CDR3: TGTGCCAGCAGCTCGGCTTGGGACCCAAATGAAAAACTGTTTTTT.

This clone was observed a single time. The chain joins TRBV5-1 to TRBJ1-1; a possible D gene is TRBD1 (5 bases). The CDR3 contains 15 residues. CDR1 and CDR2 (germline): SGHRS, YFSETQ. Trimming stripped 0 bases from V and 4 bases from J, with 13 bases between. The CDR3 DNA sequence: TGCGCCAGCAGCTTGGTGGGCAGCGGGGGCACTGAAGCTTTCTTT. This codes for CASSLVGSGGTEAFF.

The chain couples TRBV5-1 to TRBJ1-6; 7 nucleotides line up with TRBD1. Germline lookup yields CDR1 SGHRS and CDR2 YFSETQ. The CDR3 extends over 14 amino acids. The trim removed 7 bases at V and 8 bases at J, leaving 9 bases unmatched. This chain's CDR3 is CASAKGQLDSPLHF. The DNA of the CDR3 is TGCGCCAGCGCCAAGGGACAGCTAGATTCACCCCTCCACTTT.

This chain links TRBV7-8 with TRBJ2-1, with a possible D match to TRBD2 (6 bases). Germline V gives CDR1 SGHVS, CDR2 FQNEAQ. Trimming pared 2 bases from V and 8 bases from J, leaving 19 bases between. CDR3 length: 16 amino acids. DNA of the CDR3: TGTGCCAGCAGCTTATTTGGGGCCAGCCCGGGGGATGAGCAGTTCTTC. Translating gives CASSLFGASPGDEQFF.

The chain employs TRBV2 and TRBJ2-7, with 10 bases matching TRBD1. The CDR3 totals 13 residues. Trimming removed 6 bases from V and 4 bases from J; junction bases left unmatched: 3. The germline CDR1 and CDR2 sequences are SNHLY and FYNNEI. The CDR3 spells CASRGQGTYEQYV. CDR3 DNA sequence: TGTGCCAGCAGGGGACAGGGGACTTACGAGCAGTACGTC.

This rearrangement joins TRBV18 to TRBJ2-7; D ambiguous. V lost 3 bases to trimming and J lost 5 bases, with 11 bases between them. Germline V lookup: CDR1 KGHSH, CDR2 LQKENI. The CDR3 spans 13 residues. CDR3 nucleotide sequence: TGTGCCAGCTCACCTGGGATTACCGACGAGCAGTACGTC. Protein product: CASSPGITDEQYV.

V and J are TRBV4-3 and TRBJ1-2, with D possibly matching TRBD1 (6 bases). Per the germline V gene, CDR1 is LGHNA and CDR2 is YSLEER. V was trimmed by 6 bases and J by 3 bases, leaving 20 bases between them. The CDR3 is made up of 16 amino acids. The CDR3: CASSRSYRVTDYGYTF. Written as DNA, the CDR3 is TGCGCCAGCAGTCGCTCATACAGGGTCACCGACTATGGCTACACCTTC.

The chain uses TRBV5-6 and TRBJ1-2, with D uncertain. V was shortened by 4 bases and J by 2 bases, with 15 bases between the two germline ends. The CDR3 spans 15 residues. Germline-derived CDR1 and CDR2 are SGHDT and YYEEEE. The CDR3, as DNA: TGTGCCAGCAGCCCCCTCGGACGGGAGAACTATGGCTACACCTTC. Translating it yields CASSPLGRENYGYTF. The variable domain in full, completed from reference TRBV5-6 and TRBJ1-2, reads DAGVTQSPTHLIKTRGQQVTLRCSPKSGHDTVSWYQQALGQGPQFIFQYYEEEERQRGNFPDRFSGHQFPNYSSELNVNALLLGDSALYLCASSPLGRENYGYTFGSGTRLTVV.

The V and J genes are TRBV6-5 and TRBJ1-5; D is perhaps TRBD1 (5 bases). CDR3 size: 15 residues. The V gene's germline CDR1 is MNHEY and CDR2 SVGAGI. Trimming took off 6 bases at V and 0 bases at J, with 12 bases between the two ends. CDR3 DNA: TGTGCCAGCAGAACAACAGGCAATAGCAATCAGCCCCAGCATTTT. Translated: CASRTTGNSNQPQHF.